This paragraph covers one TCR beta chain sequence. Those enrolled, adults aged roughly 18 to 89 years, came from some 25 US areas. This table comes from immunoSEQ multiplex PCR, and its TCRdb copy is limited to in-frame clones, with some not included. The sample has 360,000 or so clones; about 90% are singletons. This record belongs to a study of blood T cell repertoires in COVID-19. On the study more broadly: Acute and convalescent COVID-19 specimens originated in the United States, Italy and Spain. From T cells, B-cell-depleted T cells, or PBMCs came the material, which was cDNA or gDNA.

V trimming: 0 bases; J trimming: 2 bases; junction bases outside the gene matches: 8. This CDR3 spans 20 amino acids. The germline V gene has CDR1 MNHEY and CDR2 SMNVEV (reference sequence). This sequence was found in a woman in her twenties or thirties who had been exposed to COVID-19. The J gene is TRBJ2-1, the V gene TRBV27, with 15 bases matching TRBD2. Sequenced input: PBMCs or T cells enriched from blood (not recorded which). CDR3 nucleotides: TGTGCCAGCAGTTTATCGTATTCAGGACTAGCGGGAGGGCCCTACAATGAGCAGTTCTTC. This encodes CASSLSYSGLAGGPYNEQFF.